These 12 T cell receptor beta chains were sequenced from one sample in a study of CD8+CD57+ T cells in acquired aplastic anemia. TCR beta VDJ and CDR3 profiles were obtained from a genomic DNA template. MiXCR was run by TCRdb on the reads, yielding one entry per CDR3 protein. The sample comprises 400,000 to 450,000 distinct CDR3 sequences, 55% to 75% of which are singletons, and under 5% rests with the top ten. Sequenced material: sorted CD4+, CD8+, or CD8+CD57+ T cells (not recorded which) from PBMCs. The receptors come from a human donor in good health, serving as a control.

Concerning this clonotype itself: A read error may account for a junction end that differs from germline. The chain joins TRBV19 to TRBJ1-3; tentative D call: TRBD1 (6 bases). CDR3 length equals 16 residues. Germline V gives CDR1 LNHDA, CDR2 SQIVND (reference sequence). The CDR3 region is CASSHGATGAGQFFCF. Written as DNA, the CDR3 is TGTGCCAGTAGTCATGGGGCTACGGGGGCTGGGCAGTTCTTCTGTTTT.

A single count supports this clonotype. At one boundary the junction diverges from the germline segment, which might be a read error. The rearrangement links TRBV30 to TRBJ2-5; D might be TRBD1 (7 bases). CDR1 and CDR2 from the germline V gene are GTSNPN and SVGIG (reference sequence). This CDR3 has 12 residues. Written as DNA, the CDR3 is TGTGCCTGGAGTTCCAGGGGGGAGACCGAGCACTTC. It yields the protein CAWSSRGETEHF. The full variable domain, with the rest looked up from reference TRBV30 and TRBJ2-5, is SQTIHQWPATLVQPVGSPLSLECTVEGTSNPNLYWYRQAAGRGLQLLFYSVGIGQISSEVPQNLSASRPQDRQFILSSKKLLLSDSGFYLCAWSSRGETEHFGPGTRLLVL.

The chain has TRBV2 and TRBJ2-7; D may be TRBD1 or TRBD2 (5 bases each). Between the trimmed V and J ends, which lost 9 bases and 7 bases, there was a span of 16 bases. The CDR3 extends over 12 amino acids. Germline lookup yields CDR1 SNHLY and CDR2 FYNNEI. CDR3 coding DNA: TGTGCCAGTGGGAGATGGGGGTATGAGCAGTACTTC. Translated, it gives CASGRWGYEQYF.

The CDR3 protein is CASSPEGGSNQPQHF. The CDR3 DNA reads as TGTGCCAGCAGCCCAGAAGGGGGAAGCAATCAGCCCCAGCATTTT. The chain couples TRBV7-9 to TRBJ1-5; weak D call: TRBD1 (6 bases). CDR1 SEHNR and CDR2 FQNEAQ come from the germline V gene (reference sequence). Trimming took off 5 bases at V and 1 base at J, with 12 bases between the two ends. This CDR3 spans 15 amino acids.

V usage is TRBV7-3 and J usage is TRBJ1-4; no definite D call. V was cut by 6 bases and J by 14 bases, with 28 bases left in between. Germline CDR1 SGHTA, CDR2 FQGTGA. The CDR3 extends over 16 amino acids. The CDR3 coding sequence is TGTGCCAGCAGTTGTTTCCGTTTCGGGGAGCAGTACTTCCTGTTTTTT. It translates to CASSCFRFGEQYFLFF. Supplemented by reference TRBV7-3 and TRBJ1-4, the full variable domain reads GAGVSQTPSNKVTEKGKYVELRCDPISGHTALYWYRQSLGQGPEFLIYFQGTGAADDSGLPNDRFFAVRPEGSVSTLKIQRTERGDSAVYLCASSCFRFGEQYFLFFGSGTQLSVL.

This clonotype was seen at least ten times. The rearrangement links TRBV6-5 to TRBJ1-2; D not resolved. The length of the CDR3 is 13 residues. Germline values: CDR1 MNHEY, CDR2 SVGAGI. Trimming cost V 3 bases and J 7 bases, with 12 bases left between them. The CDR3 spells CASSYRQVPGYTF. The CDR3, as DNA: TGTGCCAGCAGTTATCGGCAGGTTCCTGGCTACACCTTC.

A note on this clonotype: Sequence at one end of the junction differs from germline and may be a read error. The chain recombines TRBV20-1 with TRBJ1-1; no firm D call. The CDR3 is 11 residues long. Germline V gene lookup returns CDR1 DFQATT and CDR2 SNEGSKA (reference sequence). CDR3 sequence: CSASWNTEAFF. The DNA of the CDR3 is TGCAGCGCAAGTTGGAACACTGAAGCCTTCTTT.

The gene calls are TRBV5-1 and TRBJ2-3, with D tentatively TRBD1 or TRBD2 (7 bases each). Trimming took 1 base from V and 4 from J, leaving 13 bases between them. Germline V lookup: CDR1 SGHRS, CDR2 YFSETQ. The CDR3 is 15 residues long. The CDR3 sequence: CASSLQGGQADTQYF. The CDR3 DNA reads as TGCGCCAGCAGCTTGCAGGGGGGGCAGGCAGATACGCAGTATTTT.

With respect to this clonotype: The conserved closing phenylalanine or tryptophan is absent in this CDR3, likely reflecting a read error. No DNA is shown, since the ends of the CDR3 on it are uncertain; the CDR3 is the one TCRdb lists. This sequence joins TRBV7-2 and TRBJ1-6. The CDR3 is 13 residues long, counting both termini. Germline V gene sequence: CDR1 SGHTA, CDR2 FQGNSA. CDR3 sequence reads: CASSATLDTQFLG.

This clonotype was counted at least ten times. The CDR3 nucleotides read TGTGCCAGTAGTATACGGGTGTTTGTAGGTAATCAGCCCCAGCATTTT. Translated: CASSIRVFVGNQPQHF. V and J are TRBV19 and TRBJ1-5; D remains unclear. Germline V gene data show CDR1 as LNHDA and CDR2 as SQIVND (reference sequence). V was pared by 2 bases and J by 4 bases, with 15 bases between. CDR3 length: 16 residues.

At least ten counts were recorded for this clonotype. Here the CDR3 reads CASSQEGTGTGELFF. The CDR3 DNA reads as TGCGCCAGCAGCCAAGAAGGGACAGGGACGGGGGAGCTGTTTTTT. The chain employs TRBV4-3 and TRBJ2-2; TRBD1 matches at 9 bases. The V gene end was trimmed by 0 bases and the J gene end by 8 bases; junction bases not matched to a gene: 4. Germline CDR1 and CDR2: LGHNA and YSLEER. The CDR3 spans 15 residues.

The table lists this clonotype with many counts. V gene TRBV7-7 combines with J gene TRBJ1-5; 9 nucleotides match TRBD1. CDR3 length: 21 residues. Germline trimming cut 3 bases from V and 11 bases from J; bases unmatched to any gene: 29. Germline V CDR1 and CDR2: SSHAT, FNYEAQ (reference sequence). This chain's CDR3 is CASSLLGPLGTGQGPTGTQHF. The CDR3 DNA is TGTGCCAGCAGCTTGTTGGGCCCTCTTGGGACAGGGCAGGGACCCACAGGGACCCAGCATTTT.